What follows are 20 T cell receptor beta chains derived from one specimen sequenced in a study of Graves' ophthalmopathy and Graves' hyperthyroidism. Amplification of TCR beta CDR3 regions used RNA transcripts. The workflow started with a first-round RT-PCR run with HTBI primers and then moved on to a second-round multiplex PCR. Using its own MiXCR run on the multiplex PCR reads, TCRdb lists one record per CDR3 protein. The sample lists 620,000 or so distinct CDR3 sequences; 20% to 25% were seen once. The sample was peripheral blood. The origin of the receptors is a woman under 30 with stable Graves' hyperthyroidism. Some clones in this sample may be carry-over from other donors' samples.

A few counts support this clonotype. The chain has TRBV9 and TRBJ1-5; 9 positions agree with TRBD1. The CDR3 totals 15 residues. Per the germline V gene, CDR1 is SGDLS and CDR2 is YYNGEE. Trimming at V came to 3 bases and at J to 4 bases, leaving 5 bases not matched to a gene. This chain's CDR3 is CASSAQGAWNQPQHF. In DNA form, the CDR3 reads TGTGCCAGCAGCGCACAGGGGGCTTGGAATCAGCCCCAGCATTTT.

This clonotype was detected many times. DNA of the CDR3: TGTGCCAGCCGGACCCAGGGGGACACCGGGGAGCTGTTTTTT. It codes for CASRTQGDTGELFF. This chain links TRBV6-2 or TRBV6-3 with TRBJ2-2, with TRBD1 matching over 7 bases. The CDR3 is made up of 14 amino acids. CDR1 is MNHEY and CDR2 is SVGEGT in the germline V gene. V dropped 8 bases and J dropped 3; count of bases not matched to a gene: 6.

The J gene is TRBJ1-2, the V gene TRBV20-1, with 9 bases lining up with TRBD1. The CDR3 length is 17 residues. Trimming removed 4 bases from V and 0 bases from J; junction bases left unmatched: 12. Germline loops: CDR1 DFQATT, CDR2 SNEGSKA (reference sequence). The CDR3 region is CSATRGTGSVANYGYTF. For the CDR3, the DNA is TGCAGTGCTACGAGGGGGACAGGGTCGGTAGCTAACTATGGCTACACCTTC.

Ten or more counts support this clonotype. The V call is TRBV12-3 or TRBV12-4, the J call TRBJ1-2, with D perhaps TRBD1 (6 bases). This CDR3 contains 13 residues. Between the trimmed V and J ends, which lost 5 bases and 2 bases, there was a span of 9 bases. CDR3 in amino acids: CASSGRGNYGYTF. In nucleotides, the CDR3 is TGTGCCAGCAGTGGGAGGGGGAACTATGGCTACACCTTC.

CDR3 protein: CASSYRTERGTEAFF. For the CDR3, the DNA is TGTGCCAGCAGTTACCGGACCGAGCGAGGCACTGAAGCTTTCTTT. This sequence joins TRBV6-2 or TRBV6-3 and TRBJ1-1; D is unclear. The germline gives CDR1 MNHEY, CDR2 SVGEGT. Trimming removed 2 bases at V and 4 bases at J, with 14 bases between. CDR3 size: 15 residues.

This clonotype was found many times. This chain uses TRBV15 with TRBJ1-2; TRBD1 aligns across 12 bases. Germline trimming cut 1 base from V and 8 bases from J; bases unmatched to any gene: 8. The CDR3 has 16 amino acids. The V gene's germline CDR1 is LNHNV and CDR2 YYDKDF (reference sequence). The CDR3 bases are TGTGCCACCAGCAGAGGGAAGGGACAGGGGGCTCGAGGCTACACCTTC. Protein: CATSRGKGQGARGYTF.

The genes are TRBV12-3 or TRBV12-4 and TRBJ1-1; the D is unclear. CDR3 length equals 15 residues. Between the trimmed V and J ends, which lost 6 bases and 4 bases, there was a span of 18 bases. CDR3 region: CASSTFPFVPTEAFF. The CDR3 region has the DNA TGTGCCAGCAGCACTTTCCCATTTGTACCCACTGAAGCTTTCTTT.

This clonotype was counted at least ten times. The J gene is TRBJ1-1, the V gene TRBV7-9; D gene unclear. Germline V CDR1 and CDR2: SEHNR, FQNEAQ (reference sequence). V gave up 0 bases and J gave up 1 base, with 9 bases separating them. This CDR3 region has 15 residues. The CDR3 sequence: CASSLAPRGNTEAFF. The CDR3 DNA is TGTGCCAGCAGCTTAGCACCCAGAGGGAACACTGAAGCTTTCTTT.

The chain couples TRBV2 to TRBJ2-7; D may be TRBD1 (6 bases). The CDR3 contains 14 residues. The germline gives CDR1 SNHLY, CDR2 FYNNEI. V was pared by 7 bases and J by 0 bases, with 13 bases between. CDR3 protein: CASTTGPSSYEQYF. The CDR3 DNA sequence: TGTGCCAGCACCACAGGGCCTAGCTCCTACGAGCAGTACTTC.

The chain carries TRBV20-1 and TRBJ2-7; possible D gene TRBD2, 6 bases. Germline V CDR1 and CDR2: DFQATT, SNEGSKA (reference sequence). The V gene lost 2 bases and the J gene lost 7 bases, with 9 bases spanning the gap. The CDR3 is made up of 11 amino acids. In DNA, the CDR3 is TGCAGTGCTAGAACAGGAGGGGAGCAGTACTTC. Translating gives CSARTGGEQYF.

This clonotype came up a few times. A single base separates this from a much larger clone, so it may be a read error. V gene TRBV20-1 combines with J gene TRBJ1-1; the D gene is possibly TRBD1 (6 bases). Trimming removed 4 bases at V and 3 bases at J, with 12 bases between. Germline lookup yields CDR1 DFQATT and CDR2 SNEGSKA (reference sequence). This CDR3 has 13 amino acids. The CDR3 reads CSAKQGSHTEAFF. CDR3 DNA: TGCAGTGCTAAGCAGGGGAGCCACACTGAAGCTTTCTTT.

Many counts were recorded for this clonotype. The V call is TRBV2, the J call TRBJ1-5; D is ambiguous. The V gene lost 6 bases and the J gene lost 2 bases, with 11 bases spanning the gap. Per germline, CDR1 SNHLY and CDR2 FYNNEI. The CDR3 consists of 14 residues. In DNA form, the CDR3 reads TGTGCCAGCAGGGACGATAGGGGCAATCAGCCCCAGCATTTT. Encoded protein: CASRDDRGNQPQHF.

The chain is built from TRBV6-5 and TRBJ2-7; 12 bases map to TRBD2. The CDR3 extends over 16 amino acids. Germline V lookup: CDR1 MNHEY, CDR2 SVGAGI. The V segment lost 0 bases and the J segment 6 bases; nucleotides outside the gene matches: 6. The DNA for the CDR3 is TGTGCCAGCAGTTACTCGTCACCGGGACTAGCGGGCGAGCAGTACTTC. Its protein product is CASSYSSPGLAGEQYF.

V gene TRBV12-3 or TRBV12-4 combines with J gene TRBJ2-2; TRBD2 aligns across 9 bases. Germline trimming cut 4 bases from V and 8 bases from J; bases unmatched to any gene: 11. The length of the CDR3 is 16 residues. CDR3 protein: CASSYQTPSGAGELFF. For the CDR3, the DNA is TGTGCCAGCAGTTACCAAACACCTAGCGGGGCTGGGGAGCTGTTTTTT.

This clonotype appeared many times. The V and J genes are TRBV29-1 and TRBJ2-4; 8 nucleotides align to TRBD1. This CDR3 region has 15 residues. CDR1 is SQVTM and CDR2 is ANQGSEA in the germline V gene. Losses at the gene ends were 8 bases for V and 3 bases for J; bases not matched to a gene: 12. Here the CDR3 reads CSIYTGGYGKNIQYF. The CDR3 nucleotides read TGCAGCATATACACAGGGGGATACGGCAAAAACATTCAGTACTTC.

The chain's CDR3 is CAWSRQGRETQYF. CDR3 DNA: TGTGCCTGGAGCCGACAGGGTCGAGAGACCCAGTACTTC. The chain links TRBV30 to TRBJ2-5; TRBD1 matches 7 bases. This CDR3 spans 13 amino acids. Trimming at V came to 3 bases and at J to 4 bases, leaving 5 bases not matched to a gene. Germline V lookup: CDR1 GTSNPN, CDR2 SVGIG (reference sequence).

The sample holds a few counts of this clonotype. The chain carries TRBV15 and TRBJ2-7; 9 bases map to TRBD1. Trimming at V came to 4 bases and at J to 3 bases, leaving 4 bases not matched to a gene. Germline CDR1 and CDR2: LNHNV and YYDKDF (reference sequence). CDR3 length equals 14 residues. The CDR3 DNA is TGTGCCACCAGCACGGGACAGGGTAACTACGAGCAGTACTTC. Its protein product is CATSTGQGNYEQYF.

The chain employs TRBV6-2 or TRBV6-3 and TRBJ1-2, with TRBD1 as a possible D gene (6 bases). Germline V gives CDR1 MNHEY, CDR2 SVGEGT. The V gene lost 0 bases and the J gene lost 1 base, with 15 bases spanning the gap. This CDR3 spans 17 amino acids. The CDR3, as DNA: TGTGCCAGCAGTTACTCGGGACACCGTACGAATAACTATGGCTACACCTTC. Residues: CASSYSGHRTNNYGYTF.

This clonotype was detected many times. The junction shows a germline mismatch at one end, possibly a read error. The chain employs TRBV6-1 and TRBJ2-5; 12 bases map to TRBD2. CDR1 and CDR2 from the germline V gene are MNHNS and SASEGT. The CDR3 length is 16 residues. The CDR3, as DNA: TGTGCCAGCAGTCAGTGGACTAGCGGGGATCCAGAGACCAAGTACTTC. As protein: CASSQWTSGDPETKYF.

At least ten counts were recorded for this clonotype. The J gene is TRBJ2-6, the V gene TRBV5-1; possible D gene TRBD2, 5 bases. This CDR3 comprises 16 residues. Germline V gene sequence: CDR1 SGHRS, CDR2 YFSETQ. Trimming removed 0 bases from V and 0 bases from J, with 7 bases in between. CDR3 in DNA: TGCGCCAGCAGCTTGGACGGGGACTCTGGGGCCAACGTCCTGACTTTC. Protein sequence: CASSLDGDSGANVLTF.